This is a list of T cell receptor beta chains from one sample in a study of post-analysis software for immune sequencing data. TCRdb redid the calling of the PCR reads with MiXCR, one entry per CDR3 protein. Of some 690,000 distinct CDR3 sequences listed, about 32% are singletons. Sequencing was carried out using blood. The receptors here all came from a girl aged 5 to 17 with multiple sclerosis. Each CDR3 is given with its conserved first and last residue. Each record gives: clone size, D gene, V gene, J gene, CDR3 protein, CDR3 DNA. A D gene is named only where the DNA matches it firmly. Where a row states a size, it is once, few, many or the class of an expanded clone; other rows omit it.

few,.,TRBV4-3,TRBJ1-1,CASSQCPGVWTEAFF,TGCGCCAGCAGCCAATGCCCGGGGGTTTGGACTGAAGCTTTCTTT
few,TRBD2,TRBV7-8,TRBJ2-7,CASSLASGSFSEQYF,TGTGCCAGCAGCTTAGCTAGCGGGAGCTTCAGCGAGCAGTACTTC
.,TRBD2,TRBV7-9,TRBJ2-5,CASSLSTRPAGEQYF,TGTGCCAGCAGCTTATCGACAAGGCCGGCGGGGGAGCAGTACTTC
.,.,TRBV6-5,TRBJ1-5,CASRPQGPSNQPQHF,TGTGCCAGCAGACCCCAGGGGCCCAGCAATCAGCCCCAGCATTTT
few,.,TRBV9,TRBJ2-3,CASSAGLGTDTQYF,TGTGCCAGCAGCGCGGGACTTGGCACAGATACGCAGTATTTT
.,.,TRBV2,TRBJ1-2,CASPGTSGFGYTF,TGTGCCAGCCCCGGGACCTCGGGGTTTGGCTACACCTTC
.,.,TRBV9,TRBJ1-6,CASSGPGRVNSPLHF,TGTGCCAGCAGCGGACCGGGACGGGTTAATTCACCCCTCCACTTT
.,TRBD1,TRBV18,TRBJ1-1,CASSPPTGVAFF,TGTGCCAGCTCACCACCGACAGGGGTAGCTTTCTTT
.,.,TRBV6-5,TRBJ2-7,CASSPTRRGRYEQYF,TGTGCCAGCAGCCCCACTAGACGAGGGCGCTACGAGCAGTACTTC
.,TRBD1,TRBV18,TRBJ2-1,CASSPDRGNEQFF,TGTGCCAGCTCCCCGGACAGGGGGAATGAGCAGTTCTTC
many,.,TRBV5-1,TRBJ2-1,CASSLEQSSYNEQFF,TGCGCCAGCAGCTTGGAACAGAGCTCCTACAATGAGCAGTTCTTC
.,.,TRBV3-1,TRBJ2-5,CASSQASPEETQYF,TGTGCCAGCAGCCAAGCCTCCCCGGAAGAGACCCAGTACTTC
.,.,TRBV2,TRBJ2-3,CASIVRDTQYF,TGTGCCAGCATAGTCCGCGATACGCAGTATTTT
.,TRBD2,TRBV20-1,TRBJ2-7,CSARSSGLAGGMSYEQYF,TGCAGTGCTAGATCCTCCGGACTAGCGGGAGGGATGTCCTACGAGCAGTACTTC
.,.,TRBV7-9,TRBJ1-2,CASSPEAGAGYTF,TGTGCCAGCAGCCCGGAAGCGGGGGCTGGCTACACCTTC
few,TRBD1,TRBV3-1,TRBJ2-7,CASSQAGQGAYEQYF,TGTGCCAGCAGCCAAGCAGGACAGGGGGCCTACGAGCAGTACTTC